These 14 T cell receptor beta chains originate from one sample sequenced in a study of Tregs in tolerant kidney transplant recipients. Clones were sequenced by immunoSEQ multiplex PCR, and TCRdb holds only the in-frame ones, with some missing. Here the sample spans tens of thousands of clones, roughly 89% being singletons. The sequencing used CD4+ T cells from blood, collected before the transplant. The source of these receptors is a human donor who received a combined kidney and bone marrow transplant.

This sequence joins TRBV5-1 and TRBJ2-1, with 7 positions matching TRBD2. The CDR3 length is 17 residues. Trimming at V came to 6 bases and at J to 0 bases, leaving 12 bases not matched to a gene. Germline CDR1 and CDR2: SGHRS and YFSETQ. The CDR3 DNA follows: TGCGCCAGCAACCTTAGCGGGCGCCCGAGCTCCTACAATGAGCAGTTCTTC. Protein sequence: CASNLSGRPSSYNEQFF.

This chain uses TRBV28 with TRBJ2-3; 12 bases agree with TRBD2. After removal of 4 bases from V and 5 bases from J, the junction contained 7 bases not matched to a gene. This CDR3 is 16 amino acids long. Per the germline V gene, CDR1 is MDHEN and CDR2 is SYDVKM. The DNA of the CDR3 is TGTGCCAGCAGTTCTAGCGGGAGGGCCCATGTAGATACGCAGTATTTT. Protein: CASSSSGRAHVDTQYF.

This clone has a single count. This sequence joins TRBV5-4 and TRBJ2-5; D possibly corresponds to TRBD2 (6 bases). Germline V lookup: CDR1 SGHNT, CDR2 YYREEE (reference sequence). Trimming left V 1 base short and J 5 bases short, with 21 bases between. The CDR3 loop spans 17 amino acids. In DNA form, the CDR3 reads TGTGCCAGCAGCTTGCGACGGGAGCTACATGTTTTGGAGACCCAGTACTTC. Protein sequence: CASSLRRELHVLETQYF.

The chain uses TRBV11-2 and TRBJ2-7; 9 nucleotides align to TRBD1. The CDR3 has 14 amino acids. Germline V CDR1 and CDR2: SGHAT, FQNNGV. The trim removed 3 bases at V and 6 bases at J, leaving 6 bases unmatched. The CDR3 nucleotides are TGTGCCAGCAGCTTGGGACAGGGCTTCGTCGAGCAGTACTTC. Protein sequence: CASSLGQGFVEQYF.

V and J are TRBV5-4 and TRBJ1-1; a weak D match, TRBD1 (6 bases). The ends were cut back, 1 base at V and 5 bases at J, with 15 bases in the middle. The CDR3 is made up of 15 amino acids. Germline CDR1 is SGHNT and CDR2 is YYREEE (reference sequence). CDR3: CASSLKKQGGTEAFF. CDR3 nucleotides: TGTGCCAGCAGCTTGAAAAAACAGGGTGGGACTGAAGCTTTCTTT.

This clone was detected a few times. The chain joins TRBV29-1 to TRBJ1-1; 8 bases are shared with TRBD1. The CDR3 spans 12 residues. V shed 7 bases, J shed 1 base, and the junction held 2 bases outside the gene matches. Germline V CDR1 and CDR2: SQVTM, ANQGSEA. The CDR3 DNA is TGCAGCGCCGGGACAGGGAACACTGAAGCTTTCTTT. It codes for CSAGTGNTEAFF. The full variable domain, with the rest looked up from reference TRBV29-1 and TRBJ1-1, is SAVISQKPSRDICQRGTSLTIQCQVDSQVTMMFWYRQQPGQSLTLIATANQGSEATYESGFVIDKFPISRPNLTFSTLTVSNMSPEDSSIYLCSAGTGNTEAFFGQGTRLTVV.

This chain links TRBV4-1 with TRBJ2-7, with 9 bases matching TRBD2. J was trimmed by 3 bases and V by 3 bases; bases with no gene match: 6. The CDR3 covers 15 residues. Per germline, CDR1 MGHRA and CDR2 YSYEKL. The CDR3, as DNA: TGCGCCAGCAGCCATAGCGGGAGTGCAGGCTACGAGCAGTACTTC. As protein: CASSHSGSAGYEQYF.

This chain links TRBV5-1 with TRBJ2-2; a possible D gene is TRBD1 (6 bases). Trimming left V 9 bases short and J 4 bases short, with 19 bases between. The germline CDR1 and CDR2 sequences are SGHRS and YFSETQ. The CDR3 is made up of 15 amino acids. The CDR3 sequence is CANHLRGKGTGELFF. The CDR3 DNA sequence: TGCGCCAACCATCTCAGGGGAAAGGGCACCGGGGAGCTGTTTTTT. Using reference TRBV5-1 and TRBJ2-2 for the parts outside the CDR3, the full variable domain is KAGVTQTPRYLIKTRGQQVTLSCSPISGHRSVSWYQQTPGQGLQFLFEYFSETQRNKGNFPGRFSGRQFSNSRSEMNVSTLELGDSALYLCANHLRGKGTGELFFGEGSRLTVL.

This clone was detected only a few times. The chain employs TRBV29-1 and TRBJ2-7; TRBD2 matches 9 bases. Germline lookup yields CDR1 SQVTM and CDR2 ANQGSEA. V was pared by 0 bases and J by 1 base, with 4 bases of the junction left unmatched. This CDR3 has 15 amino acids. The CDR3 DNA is TGCAGCGTTGAAGACCCTAGCGGGATTTCCTACGAGCAGTACTTC. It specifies CSVEDPSGISYEQYF.

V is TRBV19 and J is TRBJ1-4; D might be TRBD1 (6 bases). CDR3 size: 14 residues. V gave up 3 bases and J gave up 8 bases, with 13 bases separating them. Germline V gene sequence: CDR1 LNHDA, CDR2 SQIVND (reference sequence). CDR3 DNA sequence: TGTGCCAGTAGTATGGGACAAATTGGCGAAAAACTGTTTTTT. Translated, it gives CASSMGQIGEKLFF.

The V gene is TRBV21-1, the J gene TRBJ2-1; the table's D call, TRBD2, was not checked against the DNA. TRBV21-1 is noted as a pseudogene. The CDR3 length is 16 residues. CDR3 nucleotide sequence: TGTGCCAGCAGCAAAAAAGAGACTAGCGGGAACAATGAGCAGTTCTTC. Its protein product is CASSKKETSGNNEQFF.

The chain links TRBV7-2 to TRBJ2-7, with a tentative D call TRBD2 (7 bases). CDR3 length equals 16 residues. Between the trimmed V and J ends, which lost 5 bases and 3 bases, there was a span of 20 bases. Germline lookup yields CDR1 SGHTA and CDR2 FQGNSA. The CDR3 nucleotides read TGTGCCAGCAGCCTTCCATTGGGGGGCGGGAGCTACGAGCAGTACTTC. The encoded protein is CASSLPLGGGSYEQYF.

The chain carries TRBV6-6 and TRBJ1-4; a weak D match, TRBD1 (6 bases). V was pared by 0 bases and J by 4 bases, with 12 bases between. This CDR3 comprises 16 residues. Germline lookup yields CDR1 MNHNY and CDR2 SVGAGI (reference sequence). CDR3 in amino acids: CASSYSSGHNNEKLFF. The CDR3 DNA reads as TGTGCCAGCAGTTACTCCTCGGGACATAATAATGAAAAACTGTTTTTT.

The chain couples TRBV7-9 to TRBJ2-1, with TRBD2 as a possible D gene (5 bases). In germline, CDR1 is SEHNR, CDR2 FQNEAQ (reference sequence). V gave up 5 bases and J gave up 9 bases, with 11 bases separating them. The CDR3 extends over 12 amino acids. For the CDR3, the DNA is TGTGCCAGCAGCCGTGGAGGACCTGAGCAGTTCTTC. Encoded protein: CASSRGGPEQFF.